The 2 T cell receptor beta chains reported below all come from one sample, sequenced in a study of CD8+ T cells in alopecia areata. Investigators isolated RNA and reverse transcribed it into cDNA to act as the sequencing template. TCRdb keeps only in-frame clones here, not all; method: immunoSEQ multiplex PCR. The data contain about 100,000 clones, 84% of them singletons. Treatment given: oral pan-JAK inhibitor, 5-10 mg twice daily. Sample: CD8+ T cells sorted from blood, taken at week 24, from a patient treated with tofacitinib. The receptors come from a human donor with alopecia areata.

The J gene is TRBJ2-2, the V gene TRBV30; no clear D. V gave up 4 bases and J gave up 3 bases, with 6 bases separating them. Germline-derived CDR1 and CDR2 are GTSNPN and SVGIG (reference sequence). The CDR3 has 12 residues. The CDR3 protein is CAWNEHTGELFF. CDR3 DNA: TGTGCCTGGAATGAGCACACCGGGGAGCTGTTTTTT.

V is TRBV19 and J is TRBJ2-7; D is possibly TRBD2 (7 bases). The ends were cut back, 5 bases at V and 7 bases at J, with 15 bases in the middle. Germline lookup yields CDR1 LNHDA and CDR2 SQIVND (reference sequence). CDR3 length: 13 amino acids. The CDR3 bases are TGTGCCAGTAGTCCTGGGGGGGGCCGTGAGCAGTACTTC. It encodes CASSPGGGREQYF.